This is a list of T cell receptor beta chains from one sample in a study of T cells in Graves' hyperthyroidism and ophthalmopathy. TCRdb re-derived calls from the multiplex PCR reads in MiXCR, one entry per CDR3 protein. Among 450,000 to 550,000 distinct CDR3 sequences listed, less than 25% were seen once. Sequencing was performed on blood. These receptors were collected from a woman aged 25-40 years with Graves' ophthalmopathy. The CDR3 runs from the conserved cysteine through the conserved F or W. A D gene is named only where the DNA matches it firmly. Part of the rows lack a size; the others show once, few, many or a class for expanded clones.

NA,many,TRBV19,TRBJ2-5,TGTGCCAGTAGCCCGACGGAGGAGGAGACCCAGTACTTC,CASSPTEEETQYF
NA,NA,TRBV11-2,TRBJ1-2,TGTGCCAGCAGCCCCGAACAGGGCTACGCTAACTATGGCTACACCTTC,CASSPEQGYANYGYTF
NA,many,TRBV18,TRBJ1-1,TGTGCCAGCTCACGAACAGGAATAAACACTGAAGCTTTCTTT,CASSRTGINTEAFF
NA,many,TRBV29-1,TRBJ1-5,TGCAGCGTTGGGGACACCTATCAGCCCCAGCATTTT,CSVGDTYQPQHF
NA,NA,TRBV12-3/TRBV12-4,TRBJ2-7,TGTGCCAGCCGACAGACCTACGAGCAGTACTTC,CASRQTYEQYF
TRBD2,many,TRBV12-3/TRBV12-4,TRBJ2-5,TGTGCCAGCAGTCCCCCGGGACTAGCGGGGAGAGAGACCCAGTACTTC,CASSPPGLAGRETQYF
NA,once,TRBV4-1,TRBJ2-7,TGCGCCAGCAGCTCAGGGTTTGGTGAGCAGTACTTC,CASSSGFGEQYF
NA,many,TRBV14,TRBJ1-2,TGTGCCAGCAGCCAAGCCCGAACCGGGACTAACTATGGCTACACCTTC,CASSQARTGTNYGYTF
NA,many,TRBV28,TRBJ1-1,TGTGCCAGCAACCCCGGGACCCAAGCTTTCTTT,CASNPGTQAFF
TRBD2,NA,TRBV12-3/TRBV12-4,TRBJ2-5,TGTGCCAGCAGTTTCTCTAGCGGGGGGGGGACCCAGTACTTC,CASSFSSGGGTQYF
NA,NA,TRBV6-2/TRBV6-3,TRBJ1-2,TGTGCCAGCAGTTACGAACGTTTGGCGACGATACGGGAAGCTAACTATGGCTACACCTTC,CASSYERLATIREANYGYTF
NA,NA,TRBV9,TRBJ1-2,TGTGCCAGCAGCGTTCCAGCGGATGGCTACACCTTC,CASSVPADGYTF
NA,NA,TRBV29-1,TRBJ1-1,TGCAGCGTTGAAGGGCCCGACCACACTGAAGCTTTCTTT,CSVEGPDHTEAFF
NA,many,TRBV20-1,TRBJ2-2,TGCAGTGCTAGAGCAGGGGTTGTTGACGGGGAGCTGTTTTTT,CSARAGVVDGELFF
NA,NA,TRBV4-1,TRBJ2-7,TGCGCCAGCAGCCAAGTTGCGGACAGTCTCGAGCAGTACTTC,CASSQVADSLEQYF
TRBD1,NA,TRBV6-5,TRBJ1-1,TGTGCCAGCAGTTACGGGGACAGAGAGAACACTGAAGCTTTCTTT,CASSYGDRENTEAFF
TRBD1,NA,TRBV12-3/TRBV12-4,TRBJ1-5,TGTGCCAGCAGATTAACAGGGACAGATAGCAATCAGCCCCAGCATTTT,CASRLTGTDSNQPQHF
NA,many,TRBV12-5,TRBJ2-7,TGTGCTAGTGGTTTGGGAGGGCTAATTACCTACGAGCAGTACTTC,CASGLGGLITYEQYF
NA,NA,TRBV4-1,TRBJ2-5,TGCGCCAGCAGCCGAGGCAGGGTTGTCCAAGAGACCCAGTACTTC,CASSRGRVVQETQYF
NA,many,TRBV15,TRBJ1-2,TGTGCCACCAGCAGAGACCGGACAGACTATGGCTACACCTTC,CATSRDRTDYGYTF
TRBD1,NA,TRBV4-1,TRBJ1-2,TGCGCCAGCAGCCAAGCGACAGGGAAGAGTTATGGCTACACCTTC,CASSQATGKSYGYTF
TRBD1,few,TRBV4-1,TRBJ2-7,TGCGCCAGCAGCCTCCTCACAGGGGGGTCCTACGAGCAGTACTTC,CASSLLTGGSYEQYF
TRBD1,many,TRBV12-3/TRBV12-4,TRBJ1-5,TGTGCCAGCAGTTTGTTTCGGGACAGGGATCAGCCCCAGCATTTT,CASSLFRDRDQPQHF
NA,many,TRBV29-1,TRBJ1-5,TGCAGCGTTGCGCAGGCGGGAAATCAGCCCCAGCATTTT,CSVAQAGNQPQHF
NA,many,TRBV28,TRBJ2-5,TGTGCCAGCAGTTTACCAACTAGTCCCCCAGAGACCCAGTACTTC,CASSLPTSPPETQYF
NA,many,TRBV12-3/TRBV12-4,TRBJ2-7,TGTGCCAGCAGTCCCAGGGATCCCTCCTACGAGCAGTACTTC,CASSPRDPSYEQYF
TRBD1,NA,TRBV6-1,TRBJ1-2,TGTGCCAGCAAATACAGGGGCCTTAACTATGGCTACACCTTC,CASKYRGLNYGYTF
NA,many,TRBV6-1,TRBJ1-5,TGTGCCAGCAGTGAAGGGCTGATTAATCCGCCCCAGCATTTT,CASSEGLINPPQHF
TRBD2,few,TRBV20-1,TRBJ2-7,TGCAGTGCTAGAACCCTAGCGGGCCCCTACGAGCAGTACTTC,CSARTLAGPYEQYF
NA,many,TRBV2,TRBJ1-2,TGTGCCAGCAGTTACGTCGCGTCCAGCGGGGGCTATGGCTACACCTTC,CASSYVASSGGYGYTF
TRBD1,many,TRBV20-1,TRBJ1-2,TGCAGTGCTAGACCGGGGCAGGGGGGAAGAAGCTATGGCTACACCTTC,CSARPGQGGRSYGYTF
TRBD1,many,TRBV11-1,TRBJ1-2,TGTGCCAGCAGCCCTCCGGACAGGGACTATGGCTACACCTTC,CASSPPDRDYGYTF
TRBD2,NA,TRBV5-4,TRBJ2-7,TGTGCCAGCAGCCTGTGGGGACTAGCGGGGACCTACGAGCAGTACTTC,CASSLWGLAGTYEQYF
TRBD1,once,TRBV28,TRBJ2-5,TGTGCCAGCAGTCCACCGGGACAGGGGGTCCAGTACTTC,CASSPPGQGVQYF
NA,many,TRBV3-1,TRBJ1-5,TGTGCCAGCAGCCAAGATGATGGTCAGCCCCAGCATTTT,CASSQDDGQPQHF
TRBD1,many,TRBV7-2,TRBJ1-2,TGTGCCAGCAGCCCCCAGCAGGGGGTCTGGGGCTACACCTTC,CASSPQQGVWGYTF
NA,many,TRBV4-2,TRBJ2-7,TGTGCCAGCAGCCCAGGGGAGGGGCAGGGTAGCTCCTACGAGCAGTACTTC,CASSPGEGQGSSYEQYF
NA,few,TRBV4-1,TRBJ1-3,TGCGCCAGCAGCCAGAACACGATGAGGGGTTCTGGAAACACCATATATTTT,CASSQNTMRGSGNTIYF
NA,once,TRBV5-5,TRBJ1-2,TGTGCCAGCAGCTTGCAGGCGGTATTCGGCTACACCTTC,CASSLQAVFGYTF
NA,NA,TRBV6-2/TRBV6-3,TRBJ1-6,TGTGCCAGCAGTTACCCGGGCCGCGCTGGGGGTTATTCACCCCTCCACTTT,CASSYPGRAGGYSPLHF
TRBD1,many,TRBV29-1,TRBJ2-7,TGCAGCGTTGGACAGGGGGGCACCTACGAGCAGTACTTC,CSVGQGGTYEQYF
NA,many,TRBV12-3/TRBV12-4,TRBJ2-2,TGTGCCAGCCGCCTGAGGGGGGGCGCGTGGTATACCGGGGAGCTGTTTTTT,CASRLRGGAWYTGELFF
TRBD1,many,TRBV19,TRBJ1-5,TGTGCCAGTAGTCAGGGGGAGCAGCCCCAGCATTTT,CASSQGEQPQHF
NA,many,TRBV2,TRBJ1-5,TGTGCCAGCAACCGGAAGGGGTTAAGCAATCAGCCCCAGCATTTT,CASNRKGLSNQPQHF
NA,NA,TRBV28,TRBJ1-2,TGTGCCAGCAGTTTGAAAGGTCTAGCAGGCGGCTACACCTTC,CASSLKGLAGGYTF
TRBD1,NA,TRBV11-1,TRBJ2-7,TGTGCCAGCAGCCCCCACACAGGGGGCGTGCACTACGAGCAGTACTTC,CASSPHTGGVHYEQYF